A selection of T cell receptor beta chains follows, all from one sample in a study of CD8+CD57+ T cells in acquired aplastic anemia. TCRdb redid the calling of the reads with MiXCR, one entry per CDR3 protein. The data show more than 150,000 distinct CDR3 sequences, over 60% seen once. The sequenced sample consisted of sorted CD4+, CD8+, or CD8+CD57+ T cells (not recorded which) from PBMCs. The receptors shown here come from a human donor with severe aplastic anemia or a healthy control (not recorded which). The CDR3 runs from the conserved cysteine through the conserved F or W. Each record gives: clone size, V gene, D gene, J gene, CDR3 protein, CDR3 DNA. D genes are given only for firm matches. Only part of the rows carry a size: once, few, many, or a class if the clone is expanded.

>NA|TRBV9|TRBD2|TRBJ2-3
CASSVSGTSFRTDTQYF
TGTGCCAGCAGCGTATCCGGGACTAGCTTTCGCACAGATACGCAGTATTTT
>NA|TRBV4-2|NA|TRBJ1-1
CASSQDNGGSGEAFF
TGTGCCAGCAGCCAAGATAACGGGGGATCTGGTGAAGCTTTCTTT
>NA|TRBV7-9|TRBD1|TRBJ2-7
CASSSRGIEQYF
TGTGCCAGCAGTTCCAGGGGGATCGAGCAGTACTTC
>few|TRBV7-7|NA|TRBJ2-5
CASSFGGAQETQYF
TGTGCCAGCAGCTTCGGAGGGGCGCAAGAGACCCAGTACTTC
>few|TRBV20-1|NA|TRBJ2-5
CSARDETGGETQYF
TGCAGTGCTAGAGATGAGACAGGTGGGGAGACCCAGTACTTC
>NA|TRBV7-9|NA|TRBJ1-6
CASSRTGGLNSPLHF
TGTGCCAGCAGTAGAACGGGGGGGCTAAATTCACCCCTCCACTTT
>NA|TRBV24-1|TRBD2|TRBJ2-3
CATSDFPPAGAGDTQYF
TGTGCCACCAGTGATTTCCCGCCAGCGGGAGCGGGTGATACGCAGTATTTT
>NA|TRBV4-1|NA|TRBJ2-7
CASSQSVALSYEQYF
TGCGCCAGCAGCCAATCCGTGGCCCTCTCCTACGAGCAGTACTTC
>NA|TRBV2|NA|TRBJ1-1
CATRQDSNTEAFF
TGTGCCACCCGACAGGACTCGAACACTGAAGCTTTCTTT
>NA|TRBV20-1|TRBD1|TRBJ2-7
CSADLGQGVYEQYF
TGCAGTGCTGATCTAGGACAGGGGGTCTACGAGCAGTACTTC
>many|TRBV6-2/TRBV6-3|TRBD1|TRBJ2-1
CASSPPGQGPYNEQFF
TGTGCCAGCAGTCCGCCGGGACAGGGGCCCTACAATGAGCAGTTCTTC
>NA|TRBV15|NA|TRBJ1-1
CATSNRGGTEAFF
TGTGCCACCAGCAATAGGGGAGGCACTGAAGCTTTCTTT
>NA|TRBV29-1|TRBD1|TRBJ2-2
CSVEDRQGAVWELFF
TGCAGCGTTGAAGATAGACAGGGGGCGGTATGGGAGCTGTTTTTT
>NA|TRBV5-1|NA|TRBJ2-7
CASSQTTEEQYF
TGCGCCAGCAGCCAGACCACCGAGGAGCAGTACTTC
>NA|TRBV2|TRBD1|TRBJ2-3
CASRETGSTQYF
TGTGCCAGCAGGGAGACAGGGAGTACGCAGTATTTT
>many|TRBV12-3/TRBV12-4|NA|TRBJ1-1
CASSWGLGDTEAFF
TGTGCCAGCAGTTGGGGCCTAGGGGACACTGAAGCTTTCTTT
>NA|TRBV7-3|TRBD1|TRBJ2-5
CASSSHRDRVPLCPDQETQYF
TGTGCCAGCAGCTCCCACCGGGACAGGGTTCCCTTGTGTCCTGACCAAGAGACCCAGTACTTC
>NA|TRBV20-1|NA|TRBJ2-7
CSASSRDSYEQYF
TGCAGTGCTAGCAGCAGGGACTCCTACGAGCAGTACTTC
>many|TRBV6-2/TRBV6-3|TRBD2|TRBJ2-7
CASSYSSGGAYEQYF
TGTGCCAGCAGTTACTCTAGCGGGGGGGCCTACGAGCAGTACTTC
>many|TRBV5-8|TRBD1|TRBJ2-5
CASSLGGLSETQYF
TGTGCCAGCAGCTTAGGGGGCCTTTCAGAGACCCAGTACTTC